This paragraph covers one T cell receptor beta chain sequence. Its matching antigen is unknown. The method was immunoSEQ multiplex PCR; TCRdb's version includes in-frame clones alone and lacks a portion of them. This table has just over 95,000 clones, 90% to 95% appearing once. The source of the sample is a study of graft-versus-host responses after intestinal transplantation. Study as a whole: All recipients were transplanted with multivisceral, liver-intestinal, or isolated intestinal grafts. After anti-thymocyte globulin induction, recipients took tacrolimus and steroids for two to three years. General observations from the study: There were GvH clones found in recipient marrow, and some of them appeared first in ileum or blood.

With 4 bases removed from V and 5 bases from J, the gap between germline ends came to 18 bases. CDR1 and CDR2 from the germline V gene are SGHNT and YYREEE (reference sequence). The CDR3 sequence is 15 residues long. The chain couples TRBV5-4 to TRBJ2-5; tentative D call: TRBD2 (5 bases). The material was unstimulated CD4+ T cells sorted from spleen or lymph node cells, obtained before intestinal transplant. This clonotype was obtained from a human donor who received an intestinal transplant. CDR3 in amino acids: CASSPERGLGETQYF. The CDR3 DNA is TGTGCCAGCAGCCCGGAACGGGGTTTAGGGGAGACCCAGTACTTC.